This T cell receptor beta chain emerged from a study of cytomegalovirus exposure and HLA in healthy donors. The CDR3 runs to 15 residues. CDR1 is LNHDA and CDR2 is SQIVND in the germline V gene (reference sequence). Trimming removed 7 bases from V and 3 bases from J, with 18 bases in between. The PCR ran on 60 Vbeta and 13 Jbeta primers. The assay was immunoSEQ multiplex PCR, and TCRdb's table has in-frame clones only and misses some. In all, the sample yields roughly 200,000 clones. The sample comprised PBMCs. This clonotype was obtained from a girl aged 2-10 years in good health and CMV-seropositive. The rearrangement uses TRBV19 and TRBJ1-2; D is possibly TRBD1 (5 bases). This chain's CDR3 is CASTQGGVQDYGYTF. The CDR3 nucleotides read TGTGCCAGTACCCAGGGTGGGGTTCAGGACTATGGCTACACCTTC.